This paragraph reports one T cell receptor beta chain. Its target antigen remains unknown. One base away there is no much larger clone; base qualities are not given. The immunoSEQ Assay, a bias-controlled multiplex PCR, was used to amplify TCRbeta CDR3 regions from genomic DNA. The paper's data handling went like this. Within the assay, amplification of reference gene primers was used to estimate how many nucleated cells each sample contained. Sequence reads were collapsed and filtered to measure the absolute abundance of every unique TCRbeta CDR3 rearrangement. For each sample, productive Simpson clonality was calculated as the square root of Simpson's diversity index across productive rearrangements. Drawn from immuneACCESS, this table holds only the in-frame rearrangements with V and J called that TCRdb kept. Clones are partly lost; checked studies trace under half to an unresolved V gene and leave the rest unexplained. The V and J calls and clone size come from that table; D and trimming were worked out from the DNA. The sample contains roughly 240,000 clones, around four fifths of them found a single time. The top ten constitute 3.5% to 5.5% of the sample.

These data belong to a study of blood T cell repertoires in COVID-19 (dated by TCRdb to about 2020). A note on the overall study: Samples covering the acute and convalescent phases of COVID-19 were provided by collaborators in the United States, Italy and Spain. Samples came from the ongoing ImmuneRACE study (first 160 participants) plus 1,254 subjects from 6 global collaborators. The dataset comprised deeply sampled blood TCRbeta repertoires from subjects exposed to, actively infected with, or recovered from COVID-19. Sample metadata almost always included a de-identified subject ID, COVID-19 status, age in years and sex. Where available, HLA class I and class II types were taken from metadata supplied by the sample provider and were not determined by assay-based typing. A freely available public database, intended as a resource for researchers studying the immune response to SARS-CoV-2, is where the repertoires were released. The material from the prospective study consisted of cDNA or gDNA derived from T cells, B-cell-depleted T cells, or PBMCs.

V drops 3 bases and J drops 7 bases, leaving 15 bases in between. As encoded in the germline V gene, CDR1 is MDHEN while CDR2 is SYDVKM. Spanning cysteine to phenylalanine, the CDR3 consists of 14 amino acids. CDR3 DNA only is kept here, 42 bases in frame from base 1. General findings and caveats noted by the study authors: The amount of clinical and demographic metadata varied by source and participant and was provided uncurated.

Samples from volunteer blood donors who had recovered from COVID-19 were contributed by a second Seattle source. Whole blood was collected in K2EDTA tubes by collaborating institutions according to the institutions' own protocols. For TCRbeta analysis, collaborators shipped samples in one of three forms: frozen whole blood, isolated PBMCs, or DNA extracted from either of those sample types. Material for sequencing was peripheral blood. The source of this sequence is a man aged 55 to 70 who had recovered from COVID-19. The chain links TRBV28 with TRBJ1-2; the best D guess is TRBD1, with 5 bases matching. The encoded CDR3 is CASSFAIRQFGYTF. Read as DNA, the sequence is TGTGCCAGCAGTTTTGCTATCCGACAGTTTGGCTACACCTTC.